The next 17 T cell receptor beta chains were all read from a single sample in a study of OX40 agonist ivuxolimab in advanced cancers. Produced via immunoSEQ multiplex PCR; TCRdb's table is partial and in-frame only. This repertoire shows some 100,000 clones, under 90% found once; its top ten account for around 1.8%. Sequencing was performed on CD4+ or CD8+ T cells sorted from blood, taken in a trial of the OX40 agonist ivuxolimab. The receptors derive from an adult with an advanced solid tumor such as melanoma, head and neck, liver or kidney cancer.

The chain couples TRBV19 to TRBJ2-2, with TRBD1 matching over 9 bases. V trimming: 9 bases; J trimming: 6 bases; junction bases outside the gene matches: 8. This CDR3 is 14 amino acids long. CDR1 and CDR2 from the germline V gene are LNHDA and SQIVND (reference sequence). The DNA for the CDR3 is TGTGCCAGCTGTCCGGGACAGGGCCCCGGGGAGCTGTTTTTT. Translating gives CASCPGQGPGELFF.

This clone was detected only a few times. The chain is built from TRBV19 and TRBJ2-1, with TRBD2 identical over 9 bases. The CDR3 is made up of 14 amino acids. CDR1 and CDR2 (germline): LNHDA, SQIVND (reference sequence). The V segment lost 6 bases and the J segment 8 bases; nucleotides outside the gene matches: 8. CDR3 nucleotide sequence: TGTGCCAGTAGCCTAGCGGGACCATTCGATGAGCAGTTCTTC. Translation gives CASSLAGPFDEQFF.

DNA for the CDR3: TGTGCCAGCAGCCTATTTAGCGGGAGCTCCTACAATGAGCAGTTCTTC. It is translated as CASSLFSGSSYNEQFF. The V and J genes are TRBV9 and TRBJ2-1, with 9 bases aligning to TRBD2. The germline gives CDR1 SGDLS, CDR2 YYNGEE. Trimming took 4 bases from V and 0 from J; bases not matched to a gene: 5. The CDR3 length is 16 residues. Combining the CDR3 with reference TRBV9 and TRBJ2-1 gives the whole variable domain DSGVTQTPKHLITATGQRVTLRCSPRSGDLSVYWYQQSLDQGLQFLIQYYNGEERAKGNILERFSAQQFPDLHSELNLSSLELGDSALYFCASSLFSGSSYNEQFFGPGTRLTVL.

The V call is TRBV2, the J call TRBJ2-7, with a possible D match to TRBD2 (6 bases). The ends were cut back, 9 bases at V and 1 base at J, with 13 bases in the middle. The CDR3 totals 13 residues. Germline CDR1 is SNHLY and CDR2 is FYNNEI. CDR3 nucleotide sequence: TGTGCCAGTATCTGGGGGGTATCCTACGAGCAGTACTTC. Amino acid sequence: CASIWGVSYEQYF.

This chain joins TRBV5-1 and TRBJ1-2; TRBD1 agrees at 9 bases. The CDR3 has 16 residues. The germline CDR1 and CDR2 sequences are SGHRS and YFSETQ. The ends lost 6 bases at V and 4 bases at J; junction bases unmatched: 13. The chain's CDR3 is CASTNIGTGISYGYTF. CDR3 in DNA: TGCGCCAGCACAAACATCGGGACAGGGATTAGCTATGGCTACACCTTC.

V gene TRBV5-1 combines with J gene TRBJ2-3, with 7 bases lining up with TRBD2. V lost 0 bases, J lost 2 bases, and 6 bases stayed unmatched. The CDR3 covers 16 residues. Germline-derived CDR1 and CDR2 are SGHRS and YFSETQ. The CDR3 DNA sequence: TGCGCCAGCAGCTTGGACCCAGCGGGACTCACAGATACGCAGTATTTT. This gives the protein CASSLDPAGLTDTQYF. The full variable domain, completed using reference TRBV5-1 and TRBJ2-3, is KAGVTQTPRYLIKTRGQQVTLSCSPISGHRSVSWYQQTPGQGLQFLFEYFSETQRNKGNFPGRFSGRQFSNSRSEMNVSTLELGDSALYLCASSLDPAGLTDTQYFGPGTRLTVL.

The sample holds one count of this clone. The chain employs TRBV5-6 and TRBJ1-3; tentative D call: TRBD1 (5 bases). Between the trimmed V and J ends, which lost 0 bases and 2 bases, there was a span of 9 bases. The germline V gene has CDR1 SGHDT and CDR2 YYEEEE. The CDR3 totals 15 residues. CDR3 in amino acids: CASSLAAGPGNTIYF. The CDR3, as DNA: TGTGCCAGCAGCTTGGCGGCGGGGCCTGGAAACACCATATATTTT.

The gene calls are TRBV11-3 and TRBJ2-7; the D gene is possibly TRBD1 (6 bases). The CDR3 runs to 15 residues. Trimming left V 5 bases short and J 4 bases short, with 18 bases between. Germline CDR1 reads SGHNT; CDR2 reads YENEEA. CDR3 coding DNA: TGTGCCAGCAGCGTACAGGGCACGACGAATTACGAGCAGTACTTC. It codes for CASSVQGTTNYEQYF.

V gene TRBV7-2 combines with J gene TRBJ2-5; 12 bases are shared with TRBD2. Per germline, CDR1 SGHTA and CDR2 FQGNSA. After removal of 6 bases from V and 5 bases from J, the junction contained 4 bases not matched to a gene. The CDR3 consists of 14 residues. The CDR3 region has the DNA TGTGCCAGCAGAAGGACTAGCGGGACGGAGACCCAGTACTTC. Translation gives CASRRTSGTETQYF.

The CDR3 DNA reads as TGTGCCAGTAGTGGTGGACTAGCGGCCACAGATACGCAGTATTTT. Translated, it gives CASSGGLAATDTQYF. V usage is TRBV19 and J usage is TRBJ2-3; 10 bases line up with TRBD2. This CDR3 region has 15 residues. Germline assignment: CDR1 LNHDA and CDR2 SQIVND (reference sequence). V lost 5 bases, J lost 2 bases, and 4 bases stayed unmatched.

The chain is built from TRBV29-1 and TRBJ2-5; 11 bases line up with TRBD1. CDR1 and CDR2 from the germline V gene are SQVTM and ANQGSEA. Germline trimming cut 2 bases from V and 3 bases from J; bases unmatched to any gene: 11. The CDR3 contains 17 residues. Written as DNA, the CDR3 is TGCAGCGTTGAACCTAGAACCGGGACAGGGGGGAAAGAGACCCAGTACTTC. Translated, it gives CSVEPRTGTGGKETQYF.

The chain joins TRBV10-3 to TRBJ2-1, with D perhaps given as TRBD1 or TRBD2 (5 bases each). CDR3 size: 14 residues. V lost 6 bases, J lost 9 bases, and 18 bases lay in between. CDR1 is ENHRY and CDR2 is SYGVKD in the germline V gene. The CDR3 spells CAIRGETPIAEQFF. The CDR3 DNA reads as TGTGCCATCAGAGGGGAGACTCCGATCGCTGAGCAGTTCTTC.

The chain has TRBV19 and TRBJ2-1; TRBD1 agrees at 9 bases. This CDR3 comprises 17 residues. Per the germline V gene, CDR1 is LNHDA and CDR2 is SQIVND (reference sequence). Trimming took 5 bases from V and 2 from J; bases not matched to a gene: 10. CDR3 DNA sequence: TGTGCCAGTAGTTTCGTAACCGGGACAGGGACCTACAATGAGCAGTTCTTC. Translating it yields CASSFVTGTGTYNEQFF.

This chain connects TRBV15 to TRBJ1-3; D possibly corresponds to TRBD1 (6 bases). Germline V gene lookup returns CDR1 LNHNV and CDR2 YYDKDF (reference sequence). This CDR3 region has 14 residues. V gave up 0 bases and J gave up 8 bases, with 11 bases separating them. CDR3 sequence reads: CATSRDRGQDTIYF. CDR3 coding DNA: TGTGCCACCAGCAGAGATCGGGGGCAGGACACCATATATTTT.

The CDR3 DNA is TGCGCCAGCAGCTTGGAGACTACGGCTAAGTATTTT. Its translation: CASSLETTAKYF. The chain uses TRBV5-1 and TRBJ2-3; a possible D gene is TRBD2 (5 bases). Germline V gene sequence: CDR1 SGHRS, CDR2 YFSETQ. The V end lost 0 bases, the J end lost 13 bases, and 12 bases lay between the germline ends. The CDR3 is 12 residues long.

This chain connects TRBV18 to TRBJ2-7; D remains unclear. Germline values: CDR1 KGHSH, CDR2 LQKENI. V lost 2 bases and J 2 bases, leaving 7 bases between the germline ends. This CDR3 has 13 residues. The CDR3 DNA follows: TGTGCCAGCTCACCAGGGCCACCCTACGAGCAGTACTTC. Protein product: CASSPGPPYEQYF.

The V gene is TRBV7-9, the J gene TRBJ2-5; D unresolved. Germline CDR1 is SEHNR and CDR2 is FQNEAQ (reference sequence). V shed 1 base and J shed 7 bases, with 13 bases lying between them. This CDR3 contains 14 residues. As DNA, the CDR3 is TGTGCCAGCAGCTTAGTTGTCCCTGAACGGACCCAGTACTTC. It translates to CASSLVVPERTQYF.